This TCR beta chain was observed in a study of Ad26.COV2.S vaccination and SARS-CoV-2 variants. Stated treatment: some 20 received Ad26.COV2.S at low or high dose, single or two shots; 5 received placebo; per-sample allocation not given. Specimen acquisition occurred on day 63 following the initial vaccine or placebo injection. The table came from immunoSEQ multiplex PCR; TCRdb's copy has only in-frame clones and leaves some out. The sample contains fewer than 900,000 clones, about 90% of which appear only once. This CDR3 is 16 amino acids long. Germline loops: CDR1 SEHNR, CDR2 FQNEAQ (reference sequence). Trimming took 5 bases from V and 3 from J; bases not matched to a gene: 9.

The chain combines TRBV7-9 with TRBJ1-4, with TRBD1 matching over 7 bases. This sequence originates from a person between 18 and 60 years old who received the Ad26.COV2.S COVID-19 vaccine or a placebo. Sequencing used peripheral blood, obtained in a trial of Ad26.COV2.S vaccine versus placebo. CDR3 DNA: TGTGCCAGCAGCCGAACAGGGGTTACAGCTAATGAAAAACTGTTTTTT. Translation gives CASSRTGVTANEKLFF.